Below, 30 T cell receptor beta chains from the same sample are listed, as sequenced in a study of T-cell memory formation after mild COVID-19. A single record per CDR3 protein comes from TCRdb applying MiXCR to the 5' RACE reads. The sample includes fewer than 300,000 distinct CDR3 sequences, around 17% seen only once; the top ten take 22%. The specimen was PBMCs or a T cell subset sorted from them (not recorded which). Every receptor here comes from a man between 18 and 35 years old who had mild COVID-19 (a few samples of this study predate the infection). Cell type and time point are not known.

In this sample, this clonotype turned up a few times. The chain recombines TRBV3-1 with TRBJ2-5; D is undetermined. CDR3 size: 13 residues. Germline loops: CDR1 LGHDT, CDR2 YNNKEL (reference sequence). The germline V and J ends were trimmed by 5 bases and 2 bases, with 9 bases remaining between them. CDR3 coding DNA: TGTGCCAGCAGCGGGCTAGGGCAAGAGACCCAGTACTTC. Residues: CASSGLGQETQYF.

The rearrangement uses TRBV7-8 and TRBJ2-1; 10 positions agree with TRBD2. Trimming removed 5 bases from V and 4 bases from J; junction bases left unmatched: 2. The CDR3 contains 14 residues. Germline-derived CDR1 and CDR2 are SGHVS and FQNEAQ. The CDR3 sequence is CASSRTSGYNEQFF. The CDR3 nucleotides read TGTGCCAGCAGCCGGACTAGCGGTTACAATGAGCAGTTCTTC.

The chain recombines TRBV4-1 with TRBJ2-2, with a tentative D call TRBD1 (5 bases). The CDR3 has 14 residues. Trimming removed 1 base from V and 7 bases from J, with 10 bases in between. In germline, CDR1 is MGHRA, CDR2 YSYEKL. CDR3 region: CASSQGAGLGELFF. CDR3 DNA sequence: TGCGCCAGCAGCCAAGGTGCAGGGCTCGGGGAGCTGTTTTTT.

This clonotype was detected a few times. V gene TRBV20-1 combines with J gene TRBJ1-1; D not certain. Trimming left V 6 bases short and J 0 bases short, with 14 bases between. CDR1 is DFQATT and CDR2 is SNEGSKA in the germline V gene (reference sequence). This CDR3 contains 14 residues. CDR3 protein: CSASPPFLNTEAFF. The CDR3 DNA reads TGCAGTGCCAGCCCCCCTTTCTTGAACACTGAAGCTTTCTTT.

The J gene is TRBJ2-5, the V gene TRBV29-1; 7 bases match TRBD1. The CDR3 loop spans 15 amino acids. Germline trimming cut 6 bases from V and 5 bases from J; bases unmatched to any gene: 15. The V gene's germline CDR1 is SQVTM and CDR2 ANQGSEA. The CDR3 DNA sequence: TGCAGCGTGGAATCCCCGGGACAGAGTCCCGAGACCCAGTACTTC. It is translated as CSVESPGQSPETQYF.

This clonotype was seen repeatedly, ten times or more. The chain joins TRBV7-6 to TRBJ1-5; the D is unclear. This CDR3 region has 15 residues. V gave up 2 bases and J gave up 4 bases, with 12 bases separating them. Looked up from germline, CDR1 is SGHVS and CDR2 is FNYEAQ. The CDR3 is CASSLQTGLNQPQHF. As DNA, the CDR3 is TGTGCCAGCAGCTTACAGACGGGGTTAAATCAGCCCCAGCATTTT. The full variable domain, completed using reference TRBV7-6 and TRBJ1-5, is GAGVSQSPRYKVTKRGQDVALRCDPISGHVSLYWYRQALGQGPEFLTYFNYEAQQDKSGLPNDRFSAERPEGSISTLTIQRTEQRDSAMYRCASSLQTGLNQPQHFGDGTRLSIL.

V is TRBV12-3 or TRBV12-4 and J is TRBJ1-3; D may be TRBD1 (5 bases). V was shortened by 3 bases and J by 1 base, with 10 bases between the two germline ends. This CDR3 is built from 15 residues. The CDR3 sequence: CASSFYSGSGNTIYF. CDR3 sequence (DNA): TGTGCCAGCAGTTTTTATTCAGGGTCTGGAAACACCATATATTTT.

The chain combines TRBV19 with TRBJ1-1; D is undetermined. CDR1 and CDR2 (germline): LNHDA, SQIVND (reference sequence). The CDR3 runs to 12 residues. V dropped 6 bases and J dropped 1 base, with 6 bases sitting between them. The CDR3 reads CASRLGNTEAFF. The CDR3 DNA is TGTGCCAGTAGGTTAGGGAACACTGAAGCTTTCTTT.

This clonotype was observed a few times. For the CDR3, the DNA is TGTGCCAGCAGCTTAGAGAGGACGTCCTACGAGCAGTACGTC. Protein sequence: CASSLERTSYEQYV. The J gene is TRBJ2-7, the V gene TRBV11-2; no definite D call. The CDR3 is 14 amino acids. Looked up from germline, CDR1 is SGHAT and CDR2 is FQNNGV. The V end was cut by 0 bases, the J end by 1 base, with 7 bases between.

A few counts support this clonotype. This chain connects TRBV6-2 or TRBV6-3 to TRBJ1-1; perhaps TRBD1 as D (6 bases). Trimming took off 5 bases at V and 1 base at J, with 17 bases between the two ends. CDR1 is MNHEY, CDR2 SVGEGT, per germline. The CDR3 covers 16 residues. The CDR3: CASSALGGQGNTEAFF. The CDR3 nucleotides are TGTGCCAGCAGTGCCCTGGGGGGCCAGGGGAACACTGAAGCTTTCTTT.

This clonotype was detected a few times. The chain carries TRBV7-2 and TRBJ2-5; 7 bases align to TRBD2. V lost 8 bases and J lost 5; bases outside the gene matches: 8. The CDR3 is 13 residues long. Germline CDR1 and CDR2: SGHTA and FQGNSA. The CDR3 coding sequence is TGTGCCAGCGGGGAAGGGAGGGGCGAGACCCAGTACTTC. Protein: CASGEGRGETQYF.

V and J are TRBV6-5 and TRBJ2-2, with 7 bases matching TRBD2. Germline loops: CDR1 MNHEY, CDR2 SVGAGI. With 7 bases clipped from V and 3 bases from J, the junction kept 11 bases outside the gene matches. The CDR3 runs 16 residues. CDR3 protein: CASTALGGVDTGELFF. The DNA of the CDR3 is TGTGCCAGCACCGCCCTGGGGGGGGTCGACACCGGGGAGCTGTTTTTT.

CDR3 protein: CASSLAGGYEQFF. The CDR3 DNA is TGTGCCAGCAGTTTAGCCGGGGGCTATGAGCAGTTCTTC. This chain connects TRBV12-3 or TRBV12-4 to TRBJ2-1; perhaps D is TRBD1 or TRBD2 (6 bases each). The V end lost 0 bases, the J end lost 8 bases, and 8 bases lay between the germline ends. CDR3 size: 13 residues.

The V and J genes are TRBV12-3 or TRBV12-4 and TRBJ2-2; D unclear. Trimming took 7 bases from V and 6 from J, leaving 12 bases between them. The CDR3 spans 13 residues. CDR3 region: CASTLQDAGELFF. DNA for the CDR3: TGTGCCAGCACCTTACAAGACGCCGGGGAGCTGTTTTTT.

This clonotype has just a few counts. The chain links TRBV2 to TRBJ2-5; TRBD2 matches 13 bases. Germline V lookup: CDR1 SNHLY, CDR2 FYNNEI. The junction had 17 bases not matched to a gene; V was cut back by 6 bases and J by 4 bases. This CDR3 is 19 amino acids long. CDR3: CASRGLTTSGGPEGETQYF. The CDR3 region has the DNA TGTGCCAGCAGGGGCCTGACGACTAGCGGGGGGCCGGAGGGAGAGACCCAGTACTTC.

In this sample, this clonotype turned up many times. The chain carries TRBV7-2 and TRBJ1-3; D is ambiguous. The CDR3 totals 14 residues. Germline CDR1 SGHTA, CDR2 FQGNSA. V lost 1 base, J lost 2 bases, and 6 bases lay in between. The CDR3 DNA is TGTGCCAGCAGCTTAGTCCGGGCTGGAAACACCATATATTTT. Translated, it gives CASSLVRAGNTIYF.

This clonotype was detected only a few times. The chain employs TRBV6-8 and TRBJ2-1; 10 nucleotides align to TRBD1. The germline CDR1 and CDR2 sequences are MNHGY and SAAAGT. The CDR3 runs to 19 residues. V gave up 5 bases and J gave up 3 bases; unmatched junction bases: 16. The CDR3 loop is CASSRASGQGPTFYNEQFF. DNA of the CDR3: TGTGCCAGCAGTAGGGCGTCGGGACAGGGGCCCACATTCTACAATGAGCAGTTCTTC.

This chain connects TRBV7-9 to TRBJ1-1; D is uncertain. This CDR3 is built from 12 residues. Trimming pared 3 bases from V and 7 bases from J, leaving 9 bases between. The V gene's germline CDR1 is SEHNR and CDR2 FQNEAQ (reference sequence). CDR3 sequence: CASSLSGNEAFF. CDR3 coding DNA: TGTGCCAGCAGCTTGTCGGGTAATGAAGCTTTCTTT.

A few counts support this clonotype. One end of the junction is discordant with germline, which a read error may explain. The chain couples TRBV7-7 to TRBJ2-2; tentative D call: TRBD1 (6 bases). This CDR3 has 15 amino acids. Germline V gene sequence: CDR1 SSHAT, CDR2 FNYEAQ (reference sequence). Here the CDR3 reads CASSLTTGNTGELFF. The CDR3, as DNA: TGTGCTAGCAGCCTCACGACAGGCAACACCGGGGAGCTGTTTTTT.

The chain has TRBV28 and TRBJ1-2; D perhaps matches TRBD1 (6 bases). Trimming left V 6 bases short and J 7 bases short, with 15 bases between. This CDR3 contains 13 residues. Germline CDR1 MDHEN, CDR2 SYDVKM. CDR3: CASSYTQGTGYTF. DNA of the CDR3: TGTGCCAGCAGCTACACTCAGGGGACTGGCTACACCTTC.

There are a few counts of this clonotype. The chain joins TRBV6-5 to TRBJ2-4, with D perhaps TRBD1 (6 bases). With 10 bases removed from V and 7 bases from J, the gap between germline ends came to 11 bases. The CDR3 loop spans 11 amino acids. Looked up from germline, CDR1 is MNHEY and CDR2 is SVGAGI. The CDR3 loop reads CATSDSNIQYF. CDR3 nucleotides: TGTGCCACCTCGGACAGTAACATTCAGTACTTC.

The chain uses TRBV29-1 and TRBJ2-3; TRBD1 is a possible D gene (6 bases). V was pared by 7 bases and J by 2 bases, with 13 bases between. CDR1 and CDR2 from the germline V gene are SQVTM and ANQGSEA. The CDR3 loop spans 13 amino acids. CDR3: CSAPGVPTDTQYF. The CDR3, as DNA: TGCAGCGCCCCAGGGGTGCCCACAGATACGCAGTATTTT.

The DNA for the CDR3 is TGCGCCAGCAGCGCGGGACTAGCGGGGGGTTCTAGCTCCTACAATGAGCAGTTCTTC. Translating it yields CASSAGLAGGSSSYNEQFF. This chain connects TRBV5-1 to TRBJ2-1, with 15 bases lining up with TRBD2. CDR3 length: 19 residues. From germline, CDR1 is SGHRS and CDR2 YFSETQ. Losses at the gene ends were 4 bases for V and 0 bases for J; bases not matched to a gene: 8.

This chain connects TRBV7-8 to TRBJ2-7; D tentatively fits TRBD1 or TRBD2 (5 bases each). V was cut by 0 bases and J by 2 bases, with 8 bases left in between. Germline lookup yields CDR1 SGHVS and CDR2 FQNEAQ. The CDR3 runs to 14 residues. The CDR3 nucleotides read TGTGCCAGCAGCTTAGCCTGGGACCCCTACGAGCAGTACTTC. Amino acids: CASSLAWDPYEQYF.

This clonotype was detected only once. This chain joins TRBV10-3 and TRBJ1-1, with 12 nucleotides matching TRBD1. CDR3 size: 14 residues. The J segment lost 5 bases and the V segment lost 7 bases, leaving 5 bases of the junction unmatched. Germline loops: CDR1 ENHRY, CDR2 SYGVKD. The CDR3 sequence is CAINGDRGQTEAFF. DNA for the CDR3: TGTGCCATCAATGGGGACAGGGGGCAAACTGAAGCTTTCTTT.

This clonotype came up a few times. V usage is TRBV5-1 and J usage is TRBJ1-5; maybe TRBD1 (6 bases). This CDR3 spans 15 amino acids. Between the trimmed V and J ends, which lost 1 base and 4 bases, there was a span of 12 bases. Germline V gene sequence: CDR1 SGHRS, CDR2 YFSETQ. The CDR3 region has the DNA TGCGCCAGCAGCTTGTCAGGGGAACTTAATCAGCCCCAGCATTTT. It yields the protein CASSLSGELNQPQHF. Filled out from reference TRBV5-1 and TRBJ1-5, the complete variable domain reads KAGVTQTPRYLIKTRGQQVTLSCSPISGHRSVSWYQQTPGQGLQFLFEYFSETQRNKGNFPGRFSGRQFSNSRSEMNVSTLELGDSALYLCASSLSGELNQPQHFGDGTRLSIL.

This chain links TRBV6-2 or TRBV6-3 with TRBJ2-7; 13 bases agree with TRBD2. The CDR3 is 15 residues long. Germline V gene lookup returns CDR1 MNHEY and CDR2 SVGEGT. Trimming took 6 bases from V and 3 from J; bases not matched to a gene: 5. The CDR3 reads CASSPGTSGVYEQYV. CDR3 nucleotide sequence: TGTGCCAGCAGCCCTGGGACTAGCGGGGTCTACGAGCAGTACGTC.

V and J are TRBV5-5 and TRBJ2-7; 11 bases are a match to TRBD2. The CDR3 consists of 16 residues. The V and J ends lost 5 bases and 2 bases, in that order; junction bases with no gene match: 9. CDR1 is SGHKS and CDR2 is YYEKEE in the germline V gene (reference sequence). The CDR3 region is CASRRTSGGPTYEQYF. CDR3 DNA: TGTGCCAGCAGGCGAACTAGCGGGGGTCCTACCTACGAGCAGTACTTC.

This clonotype was recorded a few times. The chain carries TRBV20-1 and TRBJ1-2; D unclear. The V end lost 3 bases, the J end lost 6 bases, and 8 bases lay between the germline ends. The CDR3 totals 11 residues. CDR1 and CDR2 from the germline V gene are DFQATT and SNEGSKA (reference sequence). For the CDR3, the DNA is TGCAGTGCTAGTATGGGGAATGGCTACACCTTC. It yields the protein CSASMGNGYTF.

The chain recombines TRBV7-9 with TRBJ2-2; D remains unclear. CDR3 length: 14 residues. Germline assignment: CDR1 SEHNR and CDR2 FQNEAQ (reference sequence). Trimming cost V 8 bases and J 6 bases, with 16 bases left between them. This CDR3 reads CASGPAAFAGELFF. Here the CDR3 DNA reads TGTGCCAGCGGGCCAGCAGCTTTCGCCGGGGAGCTGTTTTTT.